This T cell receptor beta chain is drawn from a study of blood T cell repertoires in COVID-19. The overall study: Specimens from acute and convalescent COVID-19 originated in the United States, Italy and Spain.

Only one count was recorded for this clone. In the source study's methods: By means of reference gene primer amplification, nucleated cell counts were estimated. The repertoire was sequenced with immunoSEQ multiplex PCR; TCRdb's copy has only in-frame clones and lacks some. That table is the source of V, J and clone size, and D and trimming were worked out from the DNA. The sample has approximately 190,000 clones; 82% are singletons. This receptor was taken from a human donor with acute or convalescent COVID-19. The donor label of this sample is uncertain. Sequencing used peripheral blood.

The CDR3 DNA reads TGCGCCAGCAGCTTTTTTGGTCAGGGGGCGAATGAAAAACTGTTTTTT. Protein product: CASSFFGQGANEKLFF. The chain joins TRBV5-1 to TRBJ1-4; TRBD1 matches 8 bases. The V segment lost 2 bases and the J segment 5 bases; nucleotides outside the gene matches: 8. The CDR3 spans 16 residues. Germline CDR1 reads SGHRS; CDR2 reads YFSETQ.